The 13 T cell receptor beta chains in this list originate from one sample, sequenced in a study of radiotherapy plus CTLA-4 blockade in lung cancer (dated by TCRdb to 2016 to 2019). The library came from the immunoSEQ multiplex PCR assay. The source is immuneACCESS, and TCRdb retained only in-frame sequences with V and J called. Part of the clones is not carried over; for the studies checked, unresolved V genes explain less than half of this, and the remainder is unexplained. For this sample there are 40,000 to 55,000 clones; about 88% appear just once. Together, the top ten hold roughly 17% of the sample. Sequences were derived from peripheral blood, sampled from a patient treated with radiotherapy plus ipilimumab. All receptors come from a human donor with non-small cell lung cancer that progressed on radiotherapy plus ipilimumab. Some clones in this sample may be carry-over from other donors' samples.

The chain couples TRBV2 to TRBJ2-5; the match to TRBD1 covers 8 bases. The tail of the sequence fits TRBJ2-7 better, so the J call may be wrong. This CDR3 is built from 14 residues. Per germline, CDR1 SNHLY and CDR2 FYNNEI. The CDR3 DNA is TGTGCCAGCAGTGCAACCGGGACAGGCGACGAGCAGTACTTC. Encoded protein: CASSATGTGDEQYF.

The V and J genes are TRBV27 and TRBJ1-2; 7 nucleotides agree with TRBD1. Germline V gene lookup returns CDR1 MNHEY and CDR2 SMNVEV (reference sequence). The length of the CDR3 is 13 residues. Unmatched junction bases numbered 6, after V lost 5 bases and J lost 6 bases. CDR3 coding DNA: TGTGCCAGCAGTCCAGGGACAGTACATGGCTACACCTTC. It translates to CASSPGTVHGYTF.

The rearrangement links TRBV2 to TRBJ2-5; D may be TRBD1 (5 bases). The CDR3 is 14 amino acids. Trimming took 4 bases from V and 5 from J, leaving 14 bases between them. Per the germline V gene, CDR1 is SNHLY and CDR2 is FYNNEI. The DNA for the CDR3 is TGTGCCAGCAGTGTTGGGGCACTGTCTGAGACCCAGTACTTC. Protein: CASSVGALSETQYF.

V usage is TRBV7-2 and J usage is TRBJ2-3; TRBD2 matches at 7 bases. The V gene end was trimmed by 4 bases and the J gene end by 1 base; junction bases not matched to a gene: 8. The CDR3 is 16 residues long. The germline gives CDR1 SGHTA, CDR2 FQGNSA. The CDR3 sequence is CASSSPSTSGTDTQYF. The DNA of the CDR3 is TGTGCCAGCAGCTCCCCTAGTACTAGCGGCACAGATACGCAGTATTTT.

The chain carries TRBV4-1 and TRBJ1-1, with D perhaps matching TRBD1 (6 bases). CDR3 length: 15 amino acids. V lost 8 bases to trimming and J lost 2 bases, with 18 bases between them. Germline assignment: CDR1 MGHRA and CDR2 YSYEKL. The CDR3 sequence is CASASVLGANTEAFF. CDR3 coding DNA: TGCGCCAGCGCCAGTGTCCTGGGGGCTAACACTGAAGCTTTCTTT.

The V gene is TRBV5-4, the J gene TRBJ2-1; 7 bases fit TRBD1. With 4 bases clipped from V and 2 bases from J, the junction kept 6 bases outside the gene matches. Germline-derived CDR1 and CDR2 are SGHNT and YYREEE (reference sequence). There are 15 residues in the CDR3. The CDR3 nucleotides are TGTGCCAGCAGCGCCCGGACAGGCGCCTACAATGAGCAGTTCTTC. As protein: CASSARTGAYNEQFF.

The J gene is TRBJ1-4, the V gene TRBV5-6, with a weak D call TRBD1 (5 bases). This CDR3 is built from 14 residues. The V gene lost 3 bases and the J gene lost 11 bases, with 17 bases spanning the gap. Germline CDR1 is SGHDT and CDR2 is YYEEEE. The chain's CDR3 is CASSSRGQGMKLFF. The DNA of the CDR3 is TGTGCCAGCAGCTCACGTGGGCAGGGTATGAAACTGTTTTTT.

The V gene is TRBV6-1, the J gene TRBJ2-2; D is possibly TRBD1 (6 bases). There are 15 residues in the CDR3. Between the trimmed V and J ends, which lost 6 bases and 0 bases, there was a span of 11 bases. Germline lookup yields CDR1 MNHNS and CDR2 SASEGT. Written as DNA, the CDR3 is TGTGCCAGCAGCCGGGACATTGCGAACACCGGGGAGCTGTTTTTT. Translated, it gives CASSRDIANTGELFF.

The chain couples TRBV1 to TRBJ1-5; the D segment call TRBD1 is taken from the table without a DNA check. TRBV1 is a documented pseudogene. The CDR3 consists of 15 residues. In nucleotides, the CDR3 is TGCACCAGCAGCCCTGGGCCGTGGGGCAATCAGCCCCAGCATTTT. Translation: CTSSPGPWGNQPQHF.

The chain employs TRBV11-3 and TRBJ2-1; 8 nucleotides align to TRBD1. The CDR3 is 16 amino acids. Germline CDR1 and CDR2: SGHNT and YENEEA. V dropped 0 bases and J dropped 6; count of bases not matched to a gene: 7. As DNA, the CDR3 is TGTGCCAGCAGCTTAGATGGGCAGGGGGCAGGCAATGAGCAGTTCTTC. Translating it yields CASSLDGQGAGNEQFF.

The chain carries TRBV13 and TRBJ2-7; TRBD2 matches at 10 bases. There are 16 residues in the CDR3. V trimming: 5 bases; J trimming: 2 bases; junction bases outside the gene matches: 9. Germline V gene lookup returns CDR1 PRHDT and CDR2 FYEKMQ (reference sequence). As DNA, the CDR3 is TGTGCCAGCAGCCTAGACAGGAGCGGGAGGGCCTACGAGCAGTACTTC. This sequence encodes CASSLDRSGRAYEQYF.

The rearrangement uses TRBV18 and TRBJ1-1; D perhaps matches TRBD1 (5 bases). The CDR3 consists of 13 residues. The germline gives CDR1 KGHSH, CDR2 LQKENI. Deletions cut 5 bases from V and 0 bases from J, with 7 bases between. CDR3 in DNA: TGTGCCAGCTCAAAGGGGATGAACACTGAAGCTTTCTTT. Protein sequence: CASSKGMNTEAFF.

V is TRBV5-1 and J is TRBJ1-2, with TRBD1 as a possible D gene (6 bases). The germline CDR1 and CDR2 sequences are SGHRS and YFSETQ. The CDR3 contains 15 residues. Trimming left V 1 base short and J 7 bases short, with 17 bases between. This chain's CDR3 is CASSLPPGDGAGYTF. CDR3 coding DNA: TGCGCCAGCAGCTTGCCTCCAGGGGATGGGGCTGGCTACACCTTC.